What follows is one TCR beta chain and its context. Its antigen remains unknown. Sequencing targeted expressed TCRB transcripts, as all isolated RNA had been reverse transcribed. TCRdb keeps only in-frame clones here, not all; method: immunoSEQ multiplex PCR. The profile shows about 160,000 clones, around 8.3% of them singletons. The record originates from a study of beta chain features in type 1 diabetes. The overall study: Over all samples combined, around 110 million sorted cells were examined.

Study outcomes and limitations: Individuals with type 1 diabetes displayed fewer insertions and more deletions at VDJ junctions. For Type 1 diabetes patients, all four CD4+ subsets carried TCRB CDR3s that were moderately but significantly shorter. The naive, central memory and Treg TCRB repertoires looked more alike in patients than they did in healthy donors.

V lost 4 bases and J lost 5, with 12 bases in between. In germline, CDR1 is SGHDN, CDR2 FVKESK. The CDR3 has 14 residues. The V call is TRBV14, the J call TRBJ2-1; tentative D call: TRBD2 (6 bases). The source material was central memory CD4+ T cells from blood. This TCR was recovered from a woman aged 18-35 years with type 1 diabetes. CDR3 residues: CASSRPGLNNEQFF. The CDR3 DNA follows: TGTGCCAGCAGCCGACCGGGACTCAACAATGAGCAGTTCTTC.